This TCR beta chain is from a study of cytomegalovirus exposure and HLA in healthy donors. 13 Jbeta primers and 60 Vbeta primers were used for the PCR. Generated by immunoSEQ multiplex PCR, the TCRdb table keeps only in-frame clones and is missing some. The data show some 150,000 clones, with roughly 77% seen just once and 7.7% held by the top ten. V lost 6 bases to trimming and J lost 3 bases, with 12 bases between them. CDR1 is LNHDA and CDR2 is SQIVND in the germline V gene (reference sequence). The CDR3 runs to 13 residues. The chain combines TRBV19 with TRBJ2-7, with a tentative D call TRBD1 (5 bases). The sequenced material came from PBMCs. This clonotype was obtained from a young man in good health and CMV-seropositive. CDR3 sequence reads: CASSPDSYYEQYF. CDR3 DNA sequence: TGTGCCAGTAGCCCCGACAGCTACTACGAGCAGTACTTC. The variable domain in full, completed from reference TRBV19 and TRBJ2-7, reads DGGITQSPKYLFRKEGQNVTLSCEQNLNHDAMYWYRQDPGQGLRLIYYSQIVNDFQKGDIAEGYSVSREKKESFPLTVTSAQKNPTAFYLCASSPDSYYEQYFGPGTRLTVT.